Following are 10 T cell receptor beta chains from one sample sequenced in a study of blood T cell repertoires in COVID-19. Assay: immunoSEQ multiplex PCR; the TCRdb copy retains only in-frame clones and omits some. The top ten clones hold about 0.64% of a sample with hundreds of thousands of clones, roughly 90% of them seen once. What was sequenced was peripheral blood. Receptors were obtained from a human donor in a cohort sampled during active COVID-19.

The gene calls are TRBV7-9 and TRBJ1-1; TRBD1 aligns across 7 bases. CDR1 and CDR2 from the germline V gene are SEHNR and FQNEAQ (reference sequence). V was clipped by 7 bases and J by 3 bases; unmatched bases: 8. This CDR3 spans 14 amino acids. CDR3 residues: CASTHTGDHTEAFF. In nucleotides, the CDR3 is TGTGCCAGCACCCATACAGGGGATCACACTGAAGCTTTCTTT. Full variable domain (remainder filled in from reference TRBV7-9 and TRBJ1-1): DTGVSQNPRHKITKRGQNVTFRCDPISEHNRLYWYRQTLGQGPEFLTYFQNEAQLEKSRLLSDRFSAERPKGSFSTLEIQRTEQGDSAMYLCASTHTGDHTEAFFGQGTRLTVV.

This clone was seen once. The chain carries TRBV27 and TRBJ2-6; D is uncertain. Deletions cut 3 bases from V and 0 bases from J, with 6 bases between. The CDR3 is 15 amino acids. CDR1 is MNHEY and CDR2 is SMNVEV in the germline V gene (reference sequence). CDR3: CASSFVFSGANVLTF. The CDR3 nucleotides are TGTGCCAGCAGTTTCGTGTTCTCTGGGGCCAACGTCCTGACTTTC.

This clone was recorded once. J is TRBJ2-3 and V is TRBV20-1, with a possible D match to TRBD1 (6 bases). Germline-derived CDR1 and CDR2 are DFQATT and SNEGSKA (reference sequence). Trimming stripped 5 bases from V and 4 bases from J, with 7 bases between. This CDR3 is built from 11 residues. CDR3 DNA: TGCAGTGCTCAGGGGCCAGATACGCAGTATTTT. It specifies CSAQGPDTQYF.

This chain joins TRBV3-1 (or the pseudogene TRBV3-2) and TRBJ1-5; weak D call: TRBD1 (5 bases). V shed 4 bases and J shed 7 bases, with 11 bases lying between them. There are 13 residues in the CDR3. Germline V gene data show CDR1 as LGHDT and CDR2 as YNNKEL (reference sequence). This CDR3 is CASSPDSSQPQHF. In DNA, the CDR3 is TGTGCCAGCAGCCCTGACAGTTCCCAGCCCCAGCATTTT.

The chain employs TRBV3-1 (or the pseudogene TRBV3-2) and TRBJ2-7; 10 positions agree with TRBD1. Germline V lookup: CDR1 LGHDT, CDR2 YNNKEL (reference sequence). V was clipped by 11 bases and J by 5 bases; unmatched bases: 9. CDR3 length: 13 amino acids. The CDR3 is CAAKTGGRNEQYF. DNA of the CDR3: TGTGCCGCTAAGACAGGGGGCAGGAACGAGCAGTACTTC.

V and J are TRBV5-6 and TRBJ1-5; no definite D call. The V end lost 6 bases, the J end lost 7 bases, and 17 bases lay between the germline ends. The CDR3 sequence is 14 residues long. CDR1 and CDR2 (germline): SGHDT, YYEEEE. CDR3 sequence: CASTLGHSVQPQHF. The DNA for the CDR3 is TGTGCCAGCACCCTGGGCCATTCAGTCCAGCCCCAGCATTTT.

This clone came up once. The chain employs TRBV6-2 or TRBV6-3 and TRBJ1-1, with 7 bases identical to TRBD1. Trimming took 1 base from V and 5 from J; bases not matched to a gene: 4. Germline-derived CDR1 and CDR2 are MNHEY and SVGEGT. The CDR3 sequence is 14 residues long. The CDR3 is CASSYWGQLTEAFF. In DNA, the CDR3 is TGTGCCAGCAGTTACTGGGGACAGCTGACTGAAGCTTTCTTT.

The chain links TRBV28 to TRBJ1-2; possibly TRBD1 for D (5 bases). The germline CDR1 and CDR2 sequences are MDHEN and SYDVKM. This CDR3 region has 18 residues. V lost 9 bases and J 4 bases, leaving 30 bases between the germline ends. The CDR3 nucleotides are TGTGCCAGTGGACCACAGTCCGGAACTCGCACAGGATCCTATGGCTACACCTTC. Its translation: CASGPQSGTRTGSYGYTF.

The chain combines TRBV3-1 (or the pseudogene TRBV3-2) with TRBJ2-7; 9 nucleotides line up with TRBD1. CDR1 is LGHDT and CDR2 is YNNKEL in the germline V gene (reference sequence). CDR3 size: 16 residues. V was clipped by 2 bases and J by 9 bases; unmatched bases: 14. The CDR3 here is CASSQIWQRQGVTQYF. The CDR3 coding sequence is TGTGCCAGCAGCCAAATCTGGCAGAGACAGGGGGTGACGCAGTACTTC.

The chain uses TRBV27 and TRBJ1-6, with D uncertain. V was trimmed by 5 bases and J by 3 bases, leaving 11 bases between them. The CDR3 sequence is 15 residues long. Germline values: CDR1 MNHEY, CDR2 SMNVEV (reference sequence). Here the CDR3 reads CASSASILYNSPLHF. Here the CDR3 DNA reads TGTGCCAGCAGTGCCAGTATTCTCTATAATTCACCCCTCCACTTT.